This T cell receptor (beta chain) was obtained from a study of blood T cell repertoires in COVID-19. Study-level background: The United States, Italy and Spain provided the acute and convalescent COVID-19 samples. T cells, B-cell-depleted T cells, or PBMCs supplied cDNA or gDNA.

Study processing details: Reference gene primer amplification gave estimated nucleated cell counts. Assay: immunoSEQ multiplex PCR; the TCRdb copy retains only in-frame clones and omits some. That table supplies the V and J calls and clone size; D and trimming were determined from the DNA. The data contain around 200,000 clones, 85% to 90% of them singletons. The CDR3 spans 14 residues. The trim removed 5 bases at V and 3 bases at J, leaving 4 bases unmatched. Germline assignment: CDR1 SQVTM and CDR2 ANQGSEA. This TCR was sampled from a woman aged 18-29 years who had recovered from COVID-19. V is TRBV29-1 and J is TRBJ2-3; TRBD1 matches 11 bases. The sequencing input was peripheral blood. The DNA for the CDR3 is TGCAGCGTTACGGACAGGGGGCGAACAGATACGCAGTATTTT. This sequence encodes CSVTDRGRTDTQYF.